The 5 T cell receptor beta chains listed next were all sequenced from one sample in a study of T cells in Graves' hyperthyroidism and ophthalmopathy. Amplified TCR beta CDR3 regions derived from RNA transcripts. A set of HTBI primers served as the primers for a first-round RT-PCR of the TCR CDR3. MiXCR was run by TCRdb on the multiplex PCR reads, yielding one entry per CDR3 protein. The sample gives roughly 510,000 distinct CDR3 sequences, about 20% of which show up once; less than 30% is in the top ten. Sequencing was done on a sample of blood. The origin of the receptors is a man aged 18 to 30 with Graves' hyperthyroidism.

This clonotype was observed at least ten times. The chain couples TRBV24-1 to TRBJ1-2; D is perhaps TRBD1 (5 bases). This CDR3 comprises 14 residues. Germline V gives CDR1 KGHDR, CDR2 SFDVKD. V was clipped by 4 bases and J by 2 bases, with 10 bases between them. CDR3 sequence (DNA): TGTGCCACCAGTGACTTGACAGTAAACTATGGCTACACCTTC. This codes for CATSDLTVNYGYTF.

This clonotype occurred many times. This rearrangement joins TRBV7-9 to TRBJ1-1; unclear D gene. V was shortened by 7 bases and J by 1 base, with 10 bases between the two germline ends. This CDR3 is 13 amino acids long. Germline values: CDR1 SEHNR, CDR2 FQNEAQ (reference sequence). The DNA of the CDR3 is TGTGCCAGCATCCACCACTCGAACACTGAAGCTTTCTTT. Amino acids: CASIHHSNTEAFF.

This clonotype was recorded at least ten times. The chain carries TRBV6-5 and TRBJ1-5; 12 bases align to TRBD1. The CDR3 has 18 amino acids. Looked up from germline, CDR1 is MNHEY and CDR2 is SVGAGI. The ends lost 6 bases at V and 7 bases at J; junction bases unmatched: 16. The CDR3 spells CASSLYAPGQGARQPQHF. The DNA for the CDR3 is TGTGCCAGCAGCCTATATGCCCCGGGACAGGGGGCGCGGCAGCCCCAGCATTTT.

This clonotype was seen once. This chain links TRBV6-2 or TRBV6-3 with TRBJ2-2; D perhaps matches TRBD2 (6 bases). The length of the CDR3 is 17 residues. Trimming pared 4 bases from V and 2 bases from J, leaving 17 bases between. The germline V gene encodes CDR1 MNHEY and CDR2 SVGEGT. The CDR3 sequence: CASSWTRTIFNTGELFF. DNA for the CDR3: TGTGCCAGCAGTTGGACGAGGACTATCTTTAACACCGGGGAGCTGTTTTTT.

This clonotype has a count of ten or more. This chain uses TRBV5-5 with TRBJ2-7, with a weak D call TRBD2 (6 bases). Germline V gives CDR1 SGHKS, CDR2 YYEKEE (reference sequence). Trimming pared 5 bases from V and 1 base from J, leaving 10 bases between. CDR3 length: 13 amino acids. CDR3 in amino acids: CASREGLSYEQYF. The CDR3 nucleotides read TGTGCCAGCAGAGAGGGACTTTCCTACGAGCAGTACTTC.